These 21 T cell receptor beta chains originate from one sample sequenced in a study of cytomegalovirus exposure and HLA in healthy donors. PCR primers comprised 60 Vbeta and 13 Jbeta primers. Method: immunoSEQ multiplex PCR; TCRdb's copy keeps in-frame clones and lacks some. The table includes over 150,000 clones, around 75% detected once. Sample: PBMCs. The source of these receptors is a man aged 18-30 years in good health and CMV-seronegative.

The chain recombines TRBV18 with TRBJ1-5; the D gene is possibly TRBD1 (5 bases). Germline values: CDR1 KGHSH, CDR2 LQKENI. CDR3 length: 15 residues. Trimming cost V 3 bases and J 0 bases, with 9 bases left between them. CDR3 region: CASSPGGVSNQPQHF. The CDR3 nucleotides read TGTGCCAGCTCACCTGGGGGGGTTAGCAATCAGCCCCAGCATTTT.

This chain links TRBV5-6 with TRBJ2-7; D is ambiguous. The CDR3 is 11 amino acids. The V gene's germline CDR1 is SGHDT and CDR2 YYEEEE. The V and J ends lost 0 bases and 7 bases respectively, with 5 bases between them. CDR3 DNA: TGTGCCAGCAGCTTGGTGGAGGAGCAGTACTTC. Amino acid sequence: CASSLVEEQYF.

The rearrangement links TRBV6-1 to TRBJ2-5; D call uncertain. The germline CDR1 and CDR2 sequences are MNHNS and SASEGT. This CDR3 spans 12 amino acids. V shed 2 bases and J shed 5 bases, with 6 bases lying between them. This CDR3 reads CASSELLETQYF. CDR3 coding DNA: TGTGCCAGCAGTGAACTCTTGGAGACCCAGTACTTC.

This chain uses TRBV18 with TRBJ1-4; 7 bases fit TRBD1. The length of the CDR3 is 15 residues. With 0 bases clipped from V and 8 bases from J, the junction kept 6 bases outside the gene matches. The V gene's germline CDR1 is KGHSH and CDR2 LQKENI. CDR3 sequence (DNA): TGTGCCAGCTCACCACCGAAGGACAGGAGCGAAAAACTGTTTTTT. This codes for CASSPPKDRSEKLFF.

This chain connects TRBV27 to TRBJ2-5; D gene ambiguous. Trimming took off 5 bases at V and 1 base at J, with 5 bases between the two ends. The CDR3 extends over 12 amino acids. The germline gives CDR1 MNHEY, CDR2 SMNVEV (reference sequence). In DNA form, the CDR3 reads TGTGCCAGCAGTGGGCCCCAAGAGACCCAGTACTTC. Its translation is CASSGPQETQYF.

This clone was observed a handful of times. This rearrangement joins TRBV11-2 to TRBJ2-2, with D perhaps TRBD1 (5 bases). The CDR3 has 15 amino acids. V gave up 5 bases and J gave up 3 bases, with 13 bases separating them. From germline, CDR1 is SGHAT and CDR2 FQNNGV. CDR3 residues: CASSRRQFYTGELFF. DNA of the CDR3: TGTGCCAGCAGCCGGAGACAGTTCTACACCGGGGAGCTGTTTTTT.

The rearrangement links TRBV18 to TRBJ1-3; D is unclear. With 2 bases removed from V and 0 bases from J, the gap between germline ends came to 11 bases. Germline CDR1 is KGHSH and CDR2 is LQKENI. This CDR3 is 16 amino acids long. As DNA, the CDR3 is TGTGCCAGCTCACCAGTTGACACCTACTCTGGAAACACCATATATTTT. Encoded protein: CASSPVDTYSGNTIYF.

The V call is TRBV14, the J call TRBJ1-3, with a possible D match to TRBD1 (5 bases). CDR1 and CDR2 from the germline V gene are SGHDN and FVKESK. The CDR3 loop spans 15 amino acids. V lost 0 bases, J lost 4 bases, and 10 bases lay in between. The CDR3 is CASSQEAGHGNTIYF. The CDR3, as DNA: TGTGCCAGCAGCCAAGAGGCAGGGCACGGAAACACCATATATTTT. The variable domain in full, completed from reference TRBV14 and TRBJ1-3, reads EAGVTQFPSHSVIEKGQTVTLRCDPISGHDNLYWYRRVMGKEIKFLLHFVKESKQDESGMPNNRFLAERTGGTYSTLKVQPAELEDSGVYFCASSQEAGHGNTIYFGEGSWLTVV.

The chain employs TRBV5-6 and TRBJ1-2; D is unclear. This CDR3 contains 15 residues. From germline, CDR1 is SGHDT and CDR2 YYEEEE. V was shortened by 0 bases and J by 8 bases, with 17 bases between the two germline ends. CDR3: CASSLDLSDYAGYTF. The CDR3 bases are TGTGCCAGCAGCTTGGACTTGTCAGACTACGCGGGCTACACCTTC. Together with reference TRBV5-6 and TRBJ1-2, the CDR3 gives the full variable domain: DAGVTQSPTHLIKTRGQQVTLRCSPKSGHDTVSWYQQALGQGPQFIFQYYEEEERQRGNFPDRFSGHQFPNYSSELNVNALLLGDSALYLCASSLDLSDYAGYTFGSGTRLTVV.

The chain combines TRBV27 with TRBJ2-7; possible D gene TRBD2, 5 bases. V lost 0 bases, J lost 2 bases, and 11 bases lay in between. CDR1 is MNHEY and CDR2 is SMNVEV in the germline V gene (reference sequence). This CDR3 has 15 residues. CDR3 loop: CASSLSAGWAYEQYF. Written as DNA, the CDR3 is TGTGCCAGCAGTTTATCGGCGGGTTGGGCCTACGAGCAGTACTTC.

V is TRBV7-9 and J is TRBJ2-7; the match to TRBD2 covers 8 bases. The CDR3 is 15 amino acids. Germline trimming cut 1 base from V and 6 bases from J; bases unmatched to any gene: 8. Germline values: CDR1 SEHNR, CDR2 FQNEAQ (reference sequence). The CDR3 here is CASSLGWGSGSEQYF. The CDR3 DNA sequence: TGTGCCAGCAGCTTAGGGTGGGGAAGCGGGAGCGAGCAGTACTTC.

The rearrangement links TRBV7-6 to TRBJ1-6; D is possibly TRBD1 (5 bases). CDR1 SGHVS and CDR2 FNYEAQ come from the germline V gene. The V end lost 1 base, the J end lost 6 bases, and 7 bases lay between the germline ends. The CDR3 has 14 residues. The DNA for the CDR3 is TGTGCCAGCAGCTTAGAGGGGCCTAATTCACCCCTCCACTTT. Its translation is CASSLEGPNSPLHF. The full variable domain, its missing parts supplied by reference TRBV7-6 and TRBJ1-6, is GAGVSQSPRYKVTKRGQDVALRCDPISGHVSLYWYRQALGQGPEFLTYFNYEAQQDKSGLPNDRFSAERPEGSISTLTIQRTEQRDSAMYRCASSLEGPNSPLHFGNGTRLTVT.

This chain joins TRBV7-9 and TRBJ2-5; 9 nucleotides line up with TRBD2. Near its end, the DNA agrees better with TRBJ2-7, so the J call may be wrong. The CDR3 sequence is 16 residues long. CDR1 is SEHNR and CDR2 is FQNEAQ in the germline V gene (reference sequence). CDR3 residues: CASSVSGSPPSYEQYF. In nucleotides, the CDR3 is TGTGCCAGCAGCGTTAGCGGGAGCCCCCCTTCCTACGAGCAGTACTTC.

The rearrangement uses TRBV7-2 and TRBJ1-1; no clear D. Germline V gene lookup returns CDR1 SGHTA and CDR2 FQGNSA. V lost 5 bases, J lost 7 bases, and 17 bases lay in between. This CDR3 is 14 amino acids long. The CDR3 loop is CASSADKPRGEAFF. In DNA, the CDR3 is TGTGCCAGCAGCGCCGACAAGCCACGGGGTGAAGCTTTCTTT.

V gene TRBV11-3 combines with J gene TRBJ2-3; 7 nucleotides match TRBD2. The CDR3 extends over 16 amino acids. Germline V gene sequence: CDR1 SGHNT, CDR2 YENEEA. The junction had 10 bases not matched to a gene; V was cut back by 5 bases and J by 2 bases. The DNA of the CDR3 is TGTGCCAGCAGCGGGGGGGGACGGCGGAACACAGATACGCAGTATTTT. This translates into CASSGGGRRNTDTQYF.

This chain uses TRBV6-5 with TRBJ1-1; 7 nucleotides agree with TRBD1. This CDR3 is built from 15 residues. V dropped 5 bases and J dropped 4; count of bases not matched to a gene: 10. Germline V gene sequence: CDR1 MNHEY, CDR2 SVGAGI. DNA of the CDR3: TGTGCCAGCAGTCCCCGACAGGGTATTGGCACTGAAGCTTTCTTT. Its translation: CASSPRQGIGTEAFF.

The chain carries TRBV19 and TRBJ1-1, with D uncertain. V was trimmed by 3 bases and J by 6 bases, leaving 8 bases between them. CDR3 length equals 12 residues. The germline CDR1 and CDR2 sequences are LNHDA and SQIVND (reference sequence). The CDR3: CASSIGSAEAFF. The CDR3 region has the DNA TGTGCCAGTAGTATCGGTAGCGCTGAAGCTTTCTTT.

The CDR3 here is CASSVGRPVYEQYF. CDR3 nucleotide sequence: TGCGCCAGCAGTGTGGGCAGGCCGGTGTACGAGCAGTACTTC. The chain has TRBV10-2 and TRBJ2-7, with D uncertain. CDR3 length: 14 amino acids. Germline CDR1 is WSHSY and CDR2 is SAAADI. V lost 4 bases, J lost 4 bases, and 14 bases lay in between.

This clone turned up a few times. The chain joins TRBV6-6 to TRBJ2-7, with TRBD1 matching 8 bases. With 6 bases clipped from V and 0 bases from J, the junction kept 7 bases outside the gene matches. Germline values: CDR1 MNHNY, CDR2 SVGAGI (reference sequence). The CDR3 is 15 residues long. In DNA form, the CDR3 reads TGTGCCAGCAGGGTCGCGACAGGGGCCTCCTACGAGCAGTACTTC. This translates into CASRVATGASYEQYF.

The V gene is TRBV19, the J gene TRBJ2-7; 8 bases match TRBD1. J was trimmed by 5 bases and V by 5 bases; bases with no gene match: 17. The germline CDR1 and CDR2 sequences are LNHDA and SQIVND (reference sequence). The CDR3 runs 17 residues. The CDR3 DNA follows: TGTGCCAGTAGTTCCCGGGACAGGATAAAATCCGCCGACGAGCAGTACTTC. Translated, it gives CASSSRDRIKSADEQYF.

The chain couples TRBV14 to TRBJ2-1; D is perhaps TRBD2 (6 bases). Germline assignment: CDR1 SGHDN and CDR2 FVKESK. There are 15 residues in the CDR3. Trimming removed 6 bases at V and 0 bases at J, with 12 bases between. As DNA, the CDR3 is TGTGCCAGCAGAAAAGCGGGCTTCTCCTACAATGAGCAGTTCTTC. This codes for CASRKAGFSYNEQFF.